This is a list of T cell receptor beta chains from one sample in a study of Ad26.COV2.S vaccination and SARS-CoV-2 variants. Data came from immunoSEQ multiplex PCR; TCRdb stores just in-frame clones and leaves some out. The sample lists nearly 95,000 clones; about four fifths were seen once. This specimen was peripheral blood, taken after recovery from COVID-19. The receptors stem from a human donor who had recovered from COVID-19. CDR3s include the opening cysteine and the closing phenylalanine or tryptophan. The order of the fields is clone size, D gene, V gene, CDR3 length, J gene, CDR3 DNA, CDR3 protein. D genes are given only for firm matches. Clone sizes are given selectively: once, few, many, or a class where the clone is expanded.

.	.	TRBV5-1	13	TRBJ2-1	TGCGCCAGCAGCTTGCGGGACTTACAAAAGCAGTTCTTC	CASSLRDLQKQFF
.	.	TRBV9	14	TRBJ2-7	TGTGCCAGCAGCGTAGACTTCGGTTCGTACGAGCAGTACTTC	CASSVDFGSYEQYF
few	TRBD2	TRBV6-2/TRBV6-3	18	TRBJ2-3	TGTGCCAGCAGTACCCGTAGGACTAGCGGGATAGTCGCAGATACGCAGTATTTT	CASSTRRTSGIVADTQYF
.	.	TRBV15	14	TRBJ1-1	TGTGCCACCAGCAGAGATAGGGGAGGCACTGAAGCTTTCTTT	CATSRDRGGTEAFF
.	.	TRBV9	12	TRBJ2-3	TGTGCCAGCAGCGCATACACAGATACGCAGTATTTT	CASSAYTDTQYF
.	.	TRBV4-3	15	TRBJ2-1	TGCGCCAGCAGCCAGCGCGTTGGGTCCTACAATGAGCAGTTCTTC	CASSQRVGSYNEQFF
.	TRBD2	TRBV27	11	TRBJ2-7	TGTGCCAGCAGTGCGGGGGTCGAGCAGTACTTC	CASSAGVEQYF
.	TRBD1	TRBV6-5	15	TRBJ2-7	TGTGCCAGCAGTTACAGGGGGCTTGGGCGCGGCGAGCAGTACTTC	CASSYRGLGRGEQYF
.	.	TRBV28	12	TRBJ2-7	TGTGCCAGCAGTTTCGGCTTATACGAGCAGTACTTC	CASSFGLYEQYF
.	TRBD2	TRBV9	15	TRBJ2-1	TGTGCCAGCAGCCCACGGGAGGGCCGAAACAATGAGCAGTTCTTC	CASSPREGRNNEQFF
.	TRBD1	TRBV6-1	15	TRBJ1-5	TGTGCCAGCAGTTCGGGACAGGGAGAGGGTCAGCCCCAGCATTTT	CASSSGQGEGQPQHF
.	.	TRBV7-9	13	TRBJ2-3	TGTGCCAGCAGCTCCTCGGGACCAGATACGCAGTATTTT	CASSSSGPDTQYF
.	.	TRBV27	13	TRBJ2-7	TGTGCCAGCAGTTTTCAGGGAAACTACGAGCAGTACTTC	CASSFQGNYEQYF
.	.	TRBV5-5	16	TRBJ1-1	TGTGCCAGCAGCTTGCTCGGGGGGAGAAGGGACACTGAAGCTTTCTTT	CASSLLGGRRDTEAFF
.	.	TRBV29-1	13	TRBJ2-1	TGCAGCGTGGACGCAGGGTCCTACAATGAGCAGTTCTTC	CSVDAGSYNEQFF
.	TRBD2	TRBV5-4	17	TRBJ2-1	TGTGCCAGCAGCTTGGGCTGGACTAGCGGGAGGACAGGTGAGCAGTTCTTC	CASSLGWTSGRTGEQFF
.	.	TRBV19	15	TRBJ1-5	TGTGCCAGTAGCACCCTTTTTTTGGGGAATCAGCCCCAGCATTTT	CASSTLFLGNQPQHF
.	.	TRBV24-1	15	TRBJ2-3	TGTGCCACCAGTGAGGGGGGTTGGTCCACAGATACGCAGTATTTT	CATSEGGWSTDTQYF
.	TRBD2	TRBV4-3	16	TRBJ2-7	TGCGCCAGCAGCCAAGATTTACTAGCGGGAGCCAAAGAGCAGTACTTC	CASSQDLLAGAKEQYF
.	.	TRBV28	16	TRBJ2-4	TGTGCCAGCAGTCCTCCGGGCCCACTAGCCAAAAACATTCAGTACTTC	CASSPPGPLAKNIQYF
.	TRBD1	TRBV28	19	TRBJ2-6	TGTGCCAGCAGTCCTCCCCCGGGACAGGTGAGCTCTGGGGCCAACGTCCTGACTTTC	CASSPPPGQVSSGANVLTF
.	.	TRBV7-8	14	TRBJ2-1	TGTGCCAGCACTCTCCTAAGCTCCTACAATGAGCAGTTCTTC	CASTLLSSYNEQFF